This T cell receptor beta chain was identified in a study of beta chain features in type 1 diabetes. This clone was detected only a few times. What it binds is unknown. Sequenced material consisted of expressed TCRB transcripts (all of the isolated RNA was reverse transcribed). Sequencing used immunoSEQ multiplex PCR; TCRdb keeps in-frame clones, though not all of them. The table lists 350,000 to 450,000 clones, approximately 14% of them singletons. CDR1 and CDR2 (germline): MNHEY, SVGAGI. With 10 bases clipped from V and 3 bases from J, the junction kept 3 bases outside the gene matches. The CDR3 contains 13 residues. The study, taken as a whole, reports: Fewer insertions but more deletions were seen at VDJ junctions in type 1 diabetes patients. Significant though moderate, a shortening of TCRB CDR3s appeared in all four CD4+ subsets of Type 1 diabetes patients.

The rearrangement uses TRBV6-5 and TRBJ2-7; TRBD2 matches at 13 bases. The specimen sequenced was naive CD4+ T cells from blood. This sequence originates from a man aged 30 to 45 in good health. The CDR3 sequence is CATRTSGSYEQYV. CDR3 sequence (DNA): TGTGCCACCAGGACTAGCGGGAGCTACGAGCAGTACGTC.